The 32 T cell receptor beta chains below come from one sample, sequenced in a study of blood T cells in healthy people across ages. PCR was performed a second time for about 7 to 11 cycles using a sample-barcoded 5' primer and a J-beta primer mix. TCRdb itself ran the 5' RACE reads through MiXCR, one entry per CDR3 protein. The sample has almost 800,000 distinct CDR3 sequences; over 45% are singletons. Sequenced: blood. Receptor source: a man aged 25 to 45 in good health.

This clonotype was counted only a few times. The chain carries TRBV7-2 and TRBJ2-7; 10 bases agree with TRBD2. This CDR3 has 14 residues. J was trimmed by 6 bases and V by 2 bases; bases with no gene match: 4. CDR1 is SGHTA and CDR2 is FQGNSA in the germline V gene. CDR3 DNA sequence: TGTGCCAGCAGCTTAACTAGCGGGGACTTCGAGCAGTACTTC. It is translated as CASSLTSGDFEQYF.

The CDR3 DNA is TGTGCCAGCAGTTCCCCAGGGGAGGGCGATGAGCAGTTCTTC. This gives the protein CASSSPGEGDEQFF. The chain has TRBV6-5 and TRBJ2-1; TRBD2 might be the D (7 bases). Germline CDR1 is MNHEY and CDR2 is SVGAGI. Trimming pared 4 bases from V and 8 bases from J, leaving 15 bases between. The CDR3 has 14 residues.

The rearrangement uses TRBV20-1 and TRBJ2-3, with 7 bases identical to TRBD2. V lost 4 bases and J lost 2; bases outside the gene matches: 6. CDR1 and CDR2 from the germline V gene are DFQATT and SNEGSKA (reference sequence). The CDR3 runs to 14 residues. The CDR3 nucleotides read TGCAGTGCTATCCCAGCGGGACTCACAGATACGCAGTATTTT. Its protein product is CSAIPAGLTDTQYF.

The V gene is TRBV2, the J gene TRBJ2-5; 7 nucleotides line up with TRBD2. This CDR3 is built from 12 residues. The V gene end was trimmed by 8 bases and the J gene end by 11 bases; junction bases not matched to a gene: 11. CDR1 SNHLY and CDR2 FYNNEI come from the germline V gene. This CDR3 is CASGGDWGEQYF. CDR3 coding DNA: TGTGCCAGCGGGGGGGACTGGGGTGAGCAGTACTTC.

V usage is TRBV27 and J usage is TRBJ2-4; the match to TRBD2 covers 7 bases. The germline V gene has CDR1 MNHEY and CDR2 SMNVEV (reference sequence). Trimming took 6 bases from V and 5 from J; bases not matched to a gene: 10. CDR3 length equals 15 residues. DNA of the CDR3: TGTGCCAGCAGCCCACTCGGGACTATCCAAAACATTCAGTACTTC. Its translation is CASSPLGTIQNIQYF.

The chain is built from TRBV25-1 and TRBJ2-1; tentative D call: TRBD2 (6 bases). V shed 4 bases and J shed 8 bases, with 15 bases lying between them. The CDR3 covers 14 residues. The V gene's germline CDR1 is MGHDK and CDR2 SYGVNS. The CDR3 DNA reads as TGTGCCAGCAGTGCACTCGGGAGCTCGGATGAGCAGTTCTTC. Residues: CASSALGSSDEQFF.

The chain combines TRBV7-9 with TRBJ2-7; D gene ambiguous. The CDR3 runs 13 residues. Germline assignment: CDR1 SEHNR and CDR2 FQNEAQ (reference sequence). The V end was cut by 1 base, the J end by 2 bases, with 6 bases between. CDR3 loop: CASSLEVAYEQYF. DNA for the CDR3: TGTGCCAGCAGCTTAGAGGTAGCCTACGAGCAGTACTTC.

The V gene is TRBV25-1, the J gene TRBJ1-1; D gene unclear. Germline CDR1 MGHDK, CDR2 SYGVNS. The CDR3 has 13 amino acids. Trimming removed 0 bases from V and 0 bases from J, with 2 bases in between. CDR3 coding DNA: TGTGCCAGCAGTGAATATCTGAACACTGAAGCTTTCTTT. Protein product: CASSEYLNTEAFF.

The CDR3 DNA is TGTGCCAGCAGTCTGATGATAAATGAGCAGTTCTTC. This encodes CASSLMINEQFF. V is TRBV12-3 or TRBV12-4 and J is TRBJ2-1; D not resolved. CDR3 length: 12 residues. V lost 5 bases and J lost 7, with 9 bases in between.

This clonotype was detected only a few times. The V call is TRBV6-1, the J call TRBJ2-3; TRBD1 is a possible D gene (6 bases). CDR3 size: 13 residues. Germline CDR1 is MNHNS and CDR2 is SASEGT. The CDR3 reads CAATGRFTDTQYF. CDR3 DNA sequence: TGTGCAGCTACAGGGAGATTCACAGATACGCAGTATTTT.

This rearrangement joins TRBV15 to TRBJ2-7; D is perhaps TRBD1 or TRBD2 (6 bases each). The J call may not be correct, given that the DNA end is closer to TRBJ2-5. Germline V gene lookup returns CDR1 LNHNV and CDR2 YYDKDF (reference sequence). This CDR3 is 15 amino acids long. This CDR3 reads CATSRDKGGWETQYF. CDR3 DNA: TGTGCCACCAGCAGAGATAAGGGGGGCTGGGAGACCCAGTACTTC.

The table lists this clonotype with a count of one. This sequence joins TRBV20-1 and TRBJ1-1; D is unclear. V was clipped by 0 bases and J by 12 bases, with 26 bases between them. CDR1 is DFQATT and CDR2 is SNEGSKA in the germline V gene (reference sequence). This CDR3 has 16 amino acids. This CDR3 is CSARDRAQMSFIGTFF. The CDR3 DNA is TGCAGTGCTAGAGATAGGGCTCAAATGTCATTCATCGGAACTTTCTTT.

The rearrangement uses TRBV20-1 and TRBJ2-4; 7 bases map to TRBD2. V gave up 6 bases and J gave up 6 bases; unmatched junction bases: 11. Germline V gene sequence: CDR1 DFQATT, CDR2 SNEGSKA (reference sequence). This CDR3 region has 14 residues. The CDR3 DNA sequence: TGCAGTGCCAGCGGACGGAGCGGGACAAACATTCAGTACTTC. This translates into CSASGRSGTNIQYF.

V gene TRBV5-6 combines with J gene TRBJ2-7; a possible D gene is TRBD2 (5 bases). V was pared by 2 bases and J by 7 bases, with 16 bases between. This CDR3 spans 14 amino acids. Germline V gene data show CDR1 as SGHDT and CDR2 as YYEEEE. The CDR3 loop is CASSFLPPRGEQYF. The DNA of the CDR3 is TGTGCCAGCAGCTTTCTTCCACCCCGGGGTGAGCAGTACTTC. The whole variable domain, filled in from reference TRBV5-6 and TRBJ2-7, reads DAGVTQSPTHLIKTRGQQVTLRCSPKSGHDTVSWYQQALGQGPQFIFQYYEEEERQRGNFPDRFSGHQFPNYSSELNVNALLLGDSALYLCASSFLPPRGEQYFGPGTRLTVT.

This chain joins TRBV29-1 and TRBJ2-1; D might be TRBD1 (6 bases). CDR3 length: 15 residues. Germline V CDR1 and CDR2: SQVTM, ANQGSEA. V lost 1 base to trimming and J lost 9 bases, with 19 bases between them. CDR3 loop: CSVEAQAGALSEQFF. Written as DNA, the CDR3 is TGCAGCGTTGAAGCCCAAGCAGGGGCGCTTAGTGAGCAGTTCTTC.

This clonotype showed up just once. This rearrangement joins TRBV15 to TRBJ2-5; D might be TRBD2 (7 bases). Trimming left V 5 bases short and J 5 bases short, with 15 bases between. Germline V gene lookup returns CDR1 LNHNV and CDR2 YYDKDF (reference sequence). This CDR3 has 14 residues. CDR3 bases: TGTGCCACCAGCTCTCAAGGGGGGGATGAGACCCAGTACTTC. It codes for CATSSQGGDETQYF.

This clonotype was seen a few times. The CDR3 DNA follows: TGTGCCAGCAGCTTCGACCCAAGGTCGGGTGGCTACACCTTC. This gives the protein CASSFDPRSGGYTF. The gene calls are TRBV7-9 and TRBJ1-2; D is unclear. From germline, CDR1 is SEHNR and CDR2 FQNEAQ (reference sequence). V was pared by 3 bases and J by 7 bases, with 15 bases between. The CDR3 runs to 14 residues.

The rearrangement uses TRBV19 and TRBJ2-1; D possibly matches TRBD1 or TRBD2 (5 bases each). The CDR3 contains 11 residues. CDR1 is LNHDA, CDR2 SQIVND, per germline (reference sequence). V shed 6 bases and J shed 13 bases, with 13 bases lying between them. The CDR3 reads CASSGMGTQFF. DNA of the CDR3: TGTGCCAGTAGCGGGATGGGGACCCAGTTCTTC. Full variable domain (outside the CDR3, taken from reference TRBV19 and TRBJ2-1): DGGITQSPKYLFRKEGQNVTLSCEQNLNHDAMYWYRQDPGQGLRLIYYSQIVNDFQKGDIAEGYSVSREKKESFPLTVTSAQKNPTAFYLCASSGMGTQFFGPGTRLTVL.

The rearrangement uses TRBV5-1 and TRBJ2-7; 7 nucleotides agree with TRBD1. Germline loops: CDR1 SGHRS, CDR2 YFSETQ. This CDR3 region has 14 residues. V was clipped by 2 bases and J by 3 bases; unmatched bases: 5. CDR3: CASSLRGTDYEQYF. The CDR3 nucleotides are TGCGCCAGCAGCTTAAGAGGGACAGACTACGAGCAGTACTTC.

This clonotype was observed a handful of times. The CDR3 region has the DNA TGTGCCAGCGCTTATGGGACTCGGGACTACCTGGGGCCTGGGGCCAACGTCCTGACTTTC. This gives the protein CASAYGTRDYLGPGANVLTF. The chain uses TRBV12-3 or TRBV12-4 and TRBJ2-6; 7 bases are a match to TRBD2. This CDR3 is built from 20 residues. With 8 bases clipped from V and 2 bases from J, the junction kept 21 bases outside the gene matches.

This clonotype came up once. The CDR3 nucleotides read TGTGCCAGCAGCCGTGGAGTAGCGAGCTCCTACAATGAGCAGTTCTTC. The encoded protein is CASSRGVASSYNEQFF. This sequence joins TRBV28 and TRBJ2-1; the D gene is possibly TRBD2 (5 bases). The CDR3 contains 16 residues. The V end was cut by 6 bases, the J end by 0 bases, with 15 bases between. Per the germline V gene, CDR1 is MDHEN and CDR2 is SYDVKM.

This clonotype was detected only a few times. The chain joins TRBV27 to TRBJ2-1; D possibly corresponds to TRBD2 (5 bases). The CDR3 has 14 residues. Germline V gene lookup returns CDR1 MNHEY and CDR2 SMNVEV (reference sequence). V was clipped by 2 bases and J by 4 bases, with 9 bases between them. The DNA for the CDR3 is TGTGCCAGCAGTTTACGGAGCGGATACAATGAGCAGTTCTTC. Translating gives CASSLRSGYNEQFF.

The genes are TRBV5-6 and TRBJ2-5; D gene unclear. V shed 0 bases and J shed 7 bases, with 10 bases lying between them. CDR3 length equals 13 residues. Germline lookup yields CDR1 SGHDT and CDR2 YYEEEE. CDR3 in amino acids: CASSLGTLGTQYF. The CDR3 nucleotides are TGTGCCAGCAGCTTGGGTACTCTTGGGACCCAGTACTTC.

This chain uses TRBV7-2 with TRBJ2-7; 11 bases fit TRBD2. CDR3 length: 16 residues. With V trimmed by 2 bases and J by 3 bases, 6 bases remained unmatched. Germline V lookup: CDR1 SGHTA, CDR2 FQGNSA. The CDR3 loop is CASSLMLAGGNYEQYF. The CDR3 DNA is TGTGCCAGCAGCTTAATGTTAGCGGGAGGGAACTACGAGCAGTACTTC. The full variable domain, with the rest looked up from reference TRBV7-2 and TRBJ2-7, is GAGVSQSPSNKVTEKGKDVELRCDPISGHTALYWYRQSLGQGLEFLIYFQGNSAPDKSGLPSDRFSAERTGGSVSTLTIQRTQQEDSAVYLCASSLMLAGGNYEQYFGPGTRLTVT.

V is TRBV27 and J is TRBJ2-1, with 10 bases that match TRBD2. Per the germline V gene, CDR1 is MNHEY and CDR2 is SMNVEV (reference sequence). The V segment lost 7 bases and the J segment 15 bases; nucleotides outside the gene matches: 12. There are 13 residues in the CDR3. CDR3 nucleotide sequence: TGTGCCAGCATGACTAGCGGGCCGATCCCCCCGTTCTTC. This encodes CASMTSGPIPPFF.

This clonotype was detected only a few times. The V gene is TRBV10-3, the J gene TRBJ1-2; D gene unclear. V was clipped by 3 bases and J by 4 bases, with 9 bases between them. Germline V gene data show CDR1 as ENHRY and CDR2 as SYGVKD. The CDR3 runs 13 residues. Written as DNA, the CDR3 is TGTGCCATCAGTGACGTGCAGGCCTATGGCTACACCTTC. Residues: CAISDVQAYGYTF.

There are a few counts of this clonotype. This chain joins TRBV6-5 and TRBJ2-3, with 7 bases matching TRBD2. Trimming took 0 bases from V and 6 from J; bases not matched to a gene: 12. The length of the CDR3 is 17 residues. Germline values: CDR1 MNHEY, CDR2 SVGAGI. Written as DNA, the CDR3 is TGTGCCAGCAGTTACTCAGTAGCGTTTAGGGGAGGGGATACGCAGTATTTT. Its translation: CASSYSVAFRGGDTQYF.

The chain couples TRBV5-1 to TRBJ2-1; D uncertain. Germline V CDR1 and CDR2: SGHRS, YFSETQ. V lost 4 bases, J lost 4 bases, and 21 bases lay in between. CDR3 length equals 17 residues. This CDR3 is CASSPTPLAEIYNEQFF. Here the CDR3 DNA reads TGCGCCAGCAGCCCCACCCCCTTGGCGGAGATATACAATGAGCAGTTCTTC. Filled out from reference TRBV5-1 and TRBJ2-1, the complete variable domain reads KAGVTQTPRYLIKTRGQQVTLSCSPISGHRSVSWYQQTPGQGLQFLFEYFSETQRNKGNFPGRFSGRQFSNSRSEMNVSTLELGDSALYLCASSPTPLAEIYNEQFFGPGTRLTVL.

DNA of the CDR3: TGCAGTGGTACCAACAGGGGCCTGATTCAGCCCCAGCATTTT. Translating gives CSGTNRGLIQPQHF. J is TRBJ1-5 and V is TRBV20-1, with TRBD1 identical over 7 bases. The CDR3 consists of 14 residues. Per germline, CDR1 DFQATT and CDR2 SNEGSKA (reference sequence). V gave up 7 bases and J gave up 6 bases; unmatched junction bases: 12.

Notes on this clonotype: One junction end does not reproduce the germline sequence, and a read error may be involved. V usage is TRBV7-2 and J usage is TRBJ2-5; D gene ambiguous. The CDR3 is 14 amino acids. Germline loops: CDR1 SGHTA, CDR2 FQGNSA. The CDR3, as DNA: TGTGCCAGCAGCTTCCAGGCAGGTCCAGAGACCCTGTACTTC. Amino acid sequence: CASSFQAGPETLYF.

The chain is built from TRBV7-9 and TRBJ2-1; maybe TRBD1 (6 bases). Germline V gene sequence: CDR1 SEHNR, CDR2 FQNEAQ (reference sequence). The CDR3 sequence is 15 residues long. Trimming left V 0 bases short and J 10 bases short, with 16 bases between. DNA for the CDR3: TGTGCCAGCAGCTTAGCGCTGGGGGCGCCCAGAGAGCAGTTCTTC. Protein: CASSLALGAPREQFF.

The chain employs TRBV6-2 or TRBV6-3 and TRBJ2-3; tentative D call: TRBD1 (6 bases). V was trimmed by 6 bases and J by 4 bases, leaving 11 bases between them. In germline, CDR1 is MNHEY, CDR2 SVGEGT. This CDR3 has 13 residues. Written as DNA, the CDR3 is TGTGCCAGCAGCCGTCGGACAGCAGATACGCAGTATTTT. It encodes CASSRRTADTQYF.